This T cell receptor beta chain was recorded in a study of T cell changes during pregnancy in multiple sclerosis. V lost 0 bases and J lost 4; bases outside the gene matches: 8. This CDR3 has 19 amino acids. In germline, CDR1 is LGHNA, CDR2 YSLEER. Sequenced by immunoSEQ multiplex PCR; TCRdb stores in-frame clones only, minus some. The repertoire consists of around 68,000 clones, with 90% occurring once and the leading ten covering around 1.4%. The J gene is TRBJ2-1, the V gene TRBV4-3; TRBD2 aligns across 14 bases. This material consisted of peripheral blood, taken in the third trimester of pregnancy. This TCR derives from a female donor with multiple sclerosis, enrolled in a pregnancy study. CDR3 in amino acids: CASSQDGVTSGGVYNEQFF. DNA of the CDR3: TGCGCCAGCAGCCAAGATGGGGTGACTAGCGGGGGGGTATACAATGAGCAGTTCTTC.